This TCR beta chain emerged from a study of blood T cells in healthy people across ages. The authors ran a second PCR of 7 to 11 cycles using a sample-barcoded 5' primer and a J-beta primer mix. Every cDNA molecule carried a tag from a template-switch adaptor bearing 12 random nucleotides. TCRdb re-called the 5' RACE reads with MiXCR, one entry per CDR3 protein. Of some 1.5 million distinct CDR3 sequences in the sample, roughly 28% are singletons; the top ten hold 6.5% to 8.5%. For this clonotype: What it binds is not known. One end of the junction varies from germline; a read error may be responsible.

Study-wide points: Older age coincided with a roughly linear decline in TCR beta diversity per million T cells. Any conclusive comparison of naive versus antigen-experienced cells was prevented by using unsorted PBMCs.

The amount of total RNA extracted per sample was at least 6 micrograms. The germline V gene has CDR1 WSHSY and CDR2 SAAADI. This CDR3 has 12 amino acids. The receptor comes from a woman aged 30 to 39 in good health. The source material was blood. This chain links TRBV10-2 with TRBJ2-4; TRBD2 might be the D (6 bases). The CDR3 spells CANSERGGIQYF. The DNA for the CDR3 is TGCGCCAACAGTGAACGGGGAGGCATTCAGTACTTC.